This is a list of T cell receptor beta chains from one sample in a study of blood T cell repertoires in COVID-19. Sequencing was performed with immunoSEQ multiplex PCR; in TCRdb, only in-frame clones are kept and a portion is missing. Among about 64,000 clones, 88% were seen once, and the ten largest hold roughly 4%. The sequencing input was peripheral blood. The receptors were gathered from a man aged 70-80 years with acute or convalescent COVID-19. The CDR3 runs from the conserved cysteine through the conserved F or W. The D gene is left open where the match is weak. Clone size appears in some rows only: once, few, many, or a class for an expanded clone.

-,TRBV28,TRBJ2-7,-,CASSRPGVPISYEQYF,TGTGCCAGCAGCCGCCCAGGGGTCCCGATTTCCTACGAGCAGTACTTC
-,TRBV5-1,TRBJ2-1,once,CASSFPPSDNGAQFF,TGCGCCAGCAGCTTCCCGCCTAGCGACAACGGTGCGCAGTTCTTC
-,TRBV25-1,TRBJ1-3,-,CASSVGGSGNTIYF,TGTGCCAGCAGTGTAGGAGGGTCTGGAAACACCATATATTTT
TRBD1,TRBV3-1/TRBV3-2,TRBJ2-1,-,CASSQGDRVHNEQFF,TGTGCCAGCAGCCAGGGGGACAGGGTCCACAATGAGCAGTTCTTC
-,TRBV6-5,TRBJ1-1,-,CASSYPGLRNTEAFF,TGTGCCAGCAGTTACCCGGGACTTAGGAACACTGAAGCTTTCTTT
-,TRBV6-2/TRBV6-3,TRBJ1-1,once,CASSYSISRTVITEAFF,TGTGCCAGCAGTTACTCGATTTCGCGGACAGTAATCACTGAAGCTTTCTTT
TRBD1,TRBV15,TRBJ1-2,-,CATSRDGTGLYGYTF,TGTGCCACCAGCAGAGATGGGACAGGACTCTATGGCTACACCTTC
TRBD2,TRBV18,TRBJ2-5,-,CASSPNLAGGLMETQYF,TGTGCCAGCTCACCAAATCTAGCGGGGGGCCTTATGGAGACCCAGTACTTC
-,TRBV29-1,TRBJ1-5,-,CSVEESGNQPQHF,TGCAGCGTTGAGGAGTCGGGCAATCAGCCCCAGCATTTT
TRBD2,TRBV9,TRBJ2-5,-,CASSQRTGGPGETQYF,TGTGCCAGCAGCCAAAGAACGGGGGGGCCTGGAGAGACCCAGTACTTC
-,TRBV21-1,TRBJ1-2,-,CASSKVPGQGNYGYTF,TGTGCCAGCAGCAAAGTCCCCGGACAGGGGAACTATGGCTACACCTTC
-,TRBV7-9,TRBJ1-1,-,CASSLALRGIEAFF,TGTGCCAGCAGCTTAGCGTTAAGGGGGATTGAAGCTTTCTTT
-,TRBV5-4,TRBJ1-6,-,CASSLNRVASPLHF,TGTGCCAGCAGCTTGAACAGGGTGGCTTCACCCCTCCACTTT
TRBD1,TRBV23-1,TRBJ2-2,once,CASSPQGQRFTGELFF,TGCGCCAGCAGCCCCCAGGGACAGAGATTCACCGGGGAGCTGTTTTTT
TRBD2,TRBV18,TRBJ2-1,-,CASSPPPLAGGPARYNEQFF,TGTGCCAGCTCACCACCGCCACTAGCGGGGGGGCCAGCTCGGTACAATGAGCAGTTCTTC
TRBD1,TRBV27,TRBJ2-7,-,CATRLGQGAAYEQYF,TGTGCCACGCGCCTTGGACAGGGGGCGGCCTACGAGCAGTACTTC
-,TRBV2,TRBJ2-5,-,CASREAQETQYF,TGTGCCAGCAGGGAGGCCCAAGAGACCCAGTACTTC
TRBD2,TRBV4-2,TRBJ2-5,-,CASSRRLAGGQETQYF,TGTGCCAGCAGCCGCAGACTAGCGGGGGGTCAAGAGACCCAGTACTTC
-,TRBV3-1/TRBV3-2,TRBJ1-4,-,CASSQGTSIRVEKLFF,TGTGCCAGCAGCCAGGGGACATCAATTCGGGTTGAAAAACTGTTTTTT
-,TRBV30,TRBJ1-5,-,CAWSVSPVSNQPQHF,TGTGCCTGGAGTGTATCACCGGTTAGCAATCAGCCCCAGCATTTT
TRBD1,TRBV25-1,TRBJ2-7,-,CASSPGQGASEQYF,TGTGCCAGCAGTCCGGGACAGGGGGCCTCCGAGCAGTACTTC
-,TRBV18,TRBJ2-6,-,CASSEGGTGANVLTF,TGTGCCAGCTCAGAAGGGGGTACTGGGGCCAACGTCCTGACTTTC
TRBD1,TRBV6-5,TRBJ2-7,-,CASSYSKRQGVYEQYF,TGTGCCAGCAGTTACTCGAAAAGACAGGGAGTCTACGAGCAGTACTTC
TRBD1,TRBV6-2/TRBV6-3,TRBJ2-7,-,CASSYPTSQDRVWYEQYF,TGTGCCAGCAGTTACCCAACTTCTCAGGACAGGGTTTGGTACGAGCAGTACTTC
TRBD2,TRBV7-2,TRBJ2-7,-,CASSWRGASYEQYF,TGTGCCAGCAGCTGGCGGGGGGCCTCCTACGAGCAGTACTTC
-,TRBV5-1,TRBJ1-1,-,CASSFGAGMNTEAFF,TGCGCCAGCAGCTTTGGGGCGGGAATGAACACTGAAGCTTTCTTT
-,TRBV7-2,TRBJ2-1,-,CASSLYGRTNNEQFF,TGTGCCAGCAGCTTATATGGCAGAACCAACAATGAGCAGTTCTTC
TRBD1,TRBV19,TRBJ1-5,-,CASSAGTVNQPQHF,TGTGCCAGTAGCGCCGGGACAGTCAATCAGCCCCAGCATTTT
TRBD1,TRBV2,TRBJ2-1,few,CASWLGTGHYGEQFF,TGTGCCAGCTGGCTGGGGACAGGGCATTATGGTGAGCAGTTCTTC
-,TRBV19,TRBJ2-7,once,CASSGGAHYEQYF,TGTGCCAGTAGTGGAGGGGCGCACTACGAGCAGTACTTC
TRBD1,TRBV18,TRBJ1-1,few,CASSPDRGYTEAFF,TGTGCCAGCTCACCCGACAGGGGTTACACTGAAGCTTTCTTT
TRBD1,TRBV6-5,TRBJ1-2,-,CASSFQGANGYTF,TGTGCCAGCAGTTTTCAGGGGGCGAACGGCTACACCTTC
-,TRBV5-1,TRBJ2-3,-,CASSVLSTDTQYF,TGCGCCAGCAGCGTTCTTAGCACAGATACGCAGTATTTT
TRBD1,TRBV7-2,TRBJ1-1,-,CASSLGTGTGNTEAFF,TGTGCCAGCAGCTTAGGGACCGGGACAGGGAACACTGAAGCTTTCTTT
TRBD2,TRBV3-1/TRBV3-2,TRBJ2-1,-,CASSQVDRDYSSYNEQFF,TGTGCCAGCAGCCAGGTCGATCGGGACTACAGCTCCTACAATGAGCAGTTCTTC
-,TRBV18,TRBJ2-5,-,CASSPRLTGRGETQYF,TGTGCCAGCTCACCACGGTTAACAGGCCGCGGAGAGACCCAGTACTTC
TRBD1,TRBV27,TRBJ1-2,-,CASSLSGTGPYNYGYTF,TGTGCCAGCAGTTTATCGGGGACAGGGCCTTATAACTATGGCTACACCTTC
-,TRBV30,TRBJ1-2,-,CAWSTGSRDGYTF,TGTGCCTGGAGTACTGGCAGCCGGGATGGCTACACCTTC
-,TRBV12-3/TRBV12-4,TRBJ1-5,few,CASRRDNQPQHF,TGTGCCAGCCGCAGGGACAATCAGCCCCAGCATTTT
TRBD1,TRBV5-5,TRBJ1-2,-,CASSFGDRGNYGYTF,TGTGCCAGCAGCTTTGGGGACAGGGGTAACTATGGCTACACCTTC
TRBD1,TRBV5-4,TRBJ2-2,-,CASSLGPGTGGTGELFF,TGTGCCAGCAGCTTGGGTCCAGGGACAGGGGGGACCGGGGAGCTGTTTTTT
TRBD1,TRBV7-8,TRBJ1-2,-,CASSPRTGQEGYTF,TGTGCCAGCAGCCCCCGGACAGGGCAAGAAGGCTACACCTTC
-,TRBV28,TRBJ2-7,-,CASSSPHRSSYEQYF,TGTGCCAGCAGTTCCCCCCATCGCAGCTCCTACGAGCAGTACTTC
TRBD1,TRBV5-1,TRBJ2-7,-,CASIGTGDEQYF,TGCGCCAGCATTGGGACAGGGGACGAGCAGTACTTC
-,TRBV30,TRBJ2-5,-,CAWSSTRVAETQYF,TGTGCCTGGAGTTCTACCAGGGTCGCGGAGACCCAGTACTTC
TRBD1,TRBV29-1,TRBJ1-2,-,CSETGGMDGYTF,TGCAGCGAGACAGGGGGTATGGATGGCTACACCTTC
-,TRBV6-1,TRBJ1-5,once,CASSEAPGRASNQPQHF,TGTGCCAGCAGTGAAGCCCCGGGCAGGGCTAGCAATCAGCCCCAGCATTTT
-,TRBV5-1,TRBJ1-1,-,CASSLQGRVNTEAFF,TGCGCCAGCAGCTTACAGGGACGGGTGAACACTGAAGCTTTCTTT
TRBD1,TRBV6-5,TRBJ1-2,-,CASSYSGQGIYGYTF,TGTGCCAGCAGTTACTCGGGACAGGGTATTTATGGCTACACCTTC
TRBD1,TRBV5-6,TRBJ1-6,-,CASRETGGGGSPLHF,TGTGCCAGCAGAGAGACAGGGGGCGGAGGTTCACCCCTCCACTTT
-,TRBV9,TRBJ2-3,-,CASSVGQFTDTQYF,TGTGCCAGCAGCGTAGGACAGTTCACAGATACGCAGTATTTT